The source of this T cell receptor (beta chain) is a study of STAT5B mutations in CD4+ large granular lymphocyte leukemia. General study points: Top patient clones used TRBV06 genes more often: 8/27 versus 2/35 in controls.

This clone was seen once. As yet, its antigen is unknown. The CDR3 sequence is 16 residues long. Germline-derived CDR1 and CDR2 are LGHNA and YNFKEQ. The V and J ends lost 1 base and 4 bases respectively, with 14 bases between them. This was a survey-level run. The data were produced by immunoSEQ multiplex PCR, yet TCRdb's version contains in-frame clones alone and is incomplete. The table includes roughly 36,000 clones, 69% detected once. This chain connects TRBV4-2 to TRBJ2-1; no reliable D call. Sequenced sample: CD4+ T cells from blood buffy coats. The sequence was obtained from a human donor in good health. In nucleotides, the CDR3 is TGTGCCAGCAGCCAAGGGAAATCCGATAAGTACAATGAGCAGTTCTTC. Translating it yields CASSQGKSDKYNEQFF.